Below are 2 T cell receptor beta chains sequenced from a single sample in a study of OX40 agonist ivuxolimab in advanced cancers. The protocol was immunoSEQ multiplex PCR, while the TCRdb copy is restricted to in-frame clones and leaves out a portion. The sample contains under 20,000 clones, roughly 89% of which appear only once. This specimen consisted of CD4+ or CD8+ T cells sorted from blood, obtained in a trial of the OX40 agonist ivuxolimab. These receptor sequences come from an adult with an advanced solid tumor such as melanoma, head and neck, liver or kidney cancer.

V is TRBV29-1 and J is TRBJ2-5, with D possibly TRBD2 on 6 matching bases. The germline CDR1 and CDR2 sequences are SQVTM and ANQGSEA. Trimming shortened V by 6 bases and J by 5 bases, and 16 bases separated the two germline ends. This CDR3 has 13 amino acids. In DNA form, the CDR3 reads TGCAGCGTCCAAGGGACGGGAGTGGAGACCCAGTACTTC. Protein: CSVQGTGVETQYF.

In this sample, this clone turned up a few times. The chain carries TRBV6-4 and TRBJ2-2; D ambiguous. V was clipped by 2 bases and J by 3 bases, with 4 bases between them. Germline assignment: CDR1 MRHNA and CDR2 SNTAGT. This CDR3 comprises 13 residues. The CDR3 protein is CASSDRDTGELFF. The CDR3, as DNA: TGTGCCAGCAGTGACAGGGACACCGGGGAGCTGTTTTTT.